These 19 T cell receptor beta chains share one sample of origin, sequenced in a study of CD8+ T cells in alopecia areata. RNA extraction was followed by reverse transcription into cDNA, which acted as the sequencing template. Generated by immunoSEQ multiplex PCR, the TCRdb table keeps only in-frame clones and is missing some. In the table there are roughly 19,000 clones, 66% of which are singletons. Alopecia areata patients provided lesional scalp punch biopsies and peripheral blood, both collected for the study. Here the sequenced sample was skin, taken at week 0. These receptors came from a human donor with alopecia areata.

The chain has TRBV4-3 and TRBJ1-1, with no clear D. Per germline, CDR1 LGHNA and CDR2 YSLEER. Between the trimmed V and J ends, which lost 0 bases and 2 bases, there was a span of 10 bases. CDR3 size: 15 residues. Written as DNA, the CDR3 is TGCGCCAGCAGCCAAGATATCCGTGACAACACTGAAGCTTTCTTT. As protein: CASSQDIRDNTEAFF.

The chain has TRBV4-3 and TRBJ2-2; D may match TRBD1 or TRBD2 (6 bases each). Germline V gene data show CDR1 as LGHNA and CDR2 as YSLEER. The V gene lost 5 bases and the J gene lost 3 bases, with 13 bases spanning the gap. The CDR3 covers 15 residues. CDR3 nucleotides: TGCGCCAGCAGCGACGAGGGGGGTGACACCGGGGAGCTGTTTTTT. Its translation is CASSDEGGDTGELFF.

This CDR3 reads CATSLVSRDSPLHF. The CDR3 bases are TGTGCCACCTCCCTAGTCTCTCGTGATTCACCCCTCCACTTT. This sequence joins TRBV6-5 and TRBJ1-6, with unresolved D. Trimming pared 10 bases from V and 8 bases from J, leaving 18 bases between. CDR1 is MNHEY, CDR2 SVGAGI, per germline. The CDR3 consists of 14 residues.

CDR3 DNA sequence: TGCGCCAGCAGCCGAGACCTGGGGGGGAGTTCTGGGGCCAACGTCCTGACTTTC. Protein sequence: CASSRDLGGSSGANVLTF. The genes are TRBV4-1 and TRBJ2-6; 7 bases match TRBD2. The CDR3 has 18 residues. Germline trimming cut 4 bases from V and 1 base from J; bases unmatched to any gene: 10. Germline-derived CDR1 and CDR2 are MGHRA and YSYEKL.

The chain carries TRBV10-3 and TRBJ2-1; the match to TRBD2 covers 14 bases. Germline assignment: CDR1 ENHRY and CDR2 SYGVKD. The CDR3 is made up of 15 amino acids. V dropped 4 bases and J dropped 4; count of bases not matched to a gene: 0. Here the CDR3 reads CAISGTSGGYNEQFF. As DNA, the CDR3 is TGTGCCATCAGTGGGACTAGCGGGGGGTACAATGAGCAGTTCTTC.

As to this clone: Additional DNA sequences in this sample encode the identical CDR3. The chain recombines TRBV6-5 with TRBJ1-4; D possibly corresponds to TRBD1 (6 bases). V was trimmed by 4 bases and J by 8 bases, leaving 17 bases between them. The V gene's germline CDR1 is MNHEY and CDR2 SVGAGI. The CDR3 contains 15 residues. The CDR3 DNA reads as TGTGCCAGCAGTTCCCCGGGGGCGTTCGGCGAAAAACTGTTTTTT. Translating it yields CASSSPGAFGEKLFF.

The V and J genes are TRBV5-1 and TRBJ2-3; D gene unclear. CDR3 length equals 13 residues. CDR1 and CDR2 from the germline V gene are SGHRS and YFSETQ. V was shortened by 4 bases and J by 2 bases, with 8 bases between the two germline ends. The CDR3 DNA is TGCGCCAGCAGCCAATCACCCACAGATACGCAGTATTTT. This gives the protein CASSQSPTDTQYF.

V usage is TRBV6-5 and J usage is TRBJ2-3; D is perhaps TRBD2 (6 bases). V lost 2 bases and J lost 4, with 13 bases in between. This CDR3 contains 15 residues. Germline V gene data show CDR1 as MNHEY and CDR2 as SVGAGI. CDR3 bases: TGTGCCAGCAGTTACGCCGGGGGAACTGCAGATACGCAGTATTTT. Translated, it gives CASSYAGGTADTQYF.

The chain is built from TRBV6-5 and TRBJ2-2; D possibly corresponds to TRBD1 (6 bases). Between the trimmed V and J ends, which lost 6 bases and 2 bases, there was a span of 13 bases. In germline, CDR1 is MNHEY, CDR2 SVGAGI. The CDR3 loop spans 15 amino acids. The CDR3 protein is CASRPRTVNTGELFF. The CDR3 DNA reads TGTGCCAGCAGACCCCGGACAGTTAACACCGGGGAGCTGTTTTTT.

This chain joins TRBV2 and TRBJ2-1; the D is unclear. The CDR3 consists of 14 residues. V lost 4 bases and J 9 bases, leaving 16 bases between the germline ends. The germline CDR1 and CDR2 sequences are SNHLY and FYNNEI. CDR3 in DNA: TGTGCCAGCAGTGTTGAAGGAGAGTCCCTTGAGCAGTTCTTC. It encodes CASSVEGESLEQFF.

The V call is TRBV15, the J call TRBJ2-1, with TRBD1 matching over 7 bases. The CDR3 sequence is 13 residues long. J lost 7 bases, V lost 7 bases, and 7 bases had no gene match. Germline V gene data show CDR1 as LNHNV and CDR2 as YYDKDF (reference sequence). CDR3 protein: CATKQGVGNEQFF. CDR3 bases: TGTGCCACCAAGCAGGGGGTGGGGAATGAGCAGTTCTTC.

This clone has just a few counts. This chain uses TRBV30 with TRBJ2-2, with TRBD1 matching over 9 bases. Per germline, CDR1 GTSNPN and CDR2 SVGIG (reference sequence). V trimming: 4 bases; J trimming: 6 bases; junction bases outside the gene matches: 24. The length of the CDR3 is 20 residues. Written as DNA, the CDR3 is TGTGCCTGGATCTCGAAGACTCCCCCGGGACAGGGATTGTACGCCGGGGAGCTGTTTTTT. Its translation is CAWISKTPPGQGLYAGELFF.

The genes are TRBV18 and TRBJ2-5, with a weak D call TRBD1 (6 bases). The better agreement between TRBJ2-7 and the DNA end casts doubt on the J call. Per the germline V gene, CDR1 is KGHSH and CDR2 is LQKENI. This CDR3 is 11 amino acids long. The CDR3 region has the DNA TGTGCCAGCTCACAGGGGGACGAGCAGTACTTC. This codes for CASSQGDEQYF.

This sequence joins TRBV7-2 and TRBJ2-3; TRBD2 is a possible D gene (5 bases). The CDR3 covers 13 residues. Looked up from germline, CDR1 is SGHTA and CDR2 is FQGNSA. V lost 4 bases and J lost 7, with 12 bases in between. DNA of the CDR3: TGTGCCAGCAGCTCACCTGGACTGAATACGCAGTATTTT. Translated, it gives CASSSPGLNTQYF.

This clone was seen more than once but under ten times. Here the CDR3 DNA reads TGTGCCAGCAGCTTAAAGGGGCCCGTCTACGAGCAGTACTTC. Translated: CASSLKGPVYEQYF. The chain couples TRBV7-2 to TRBJ2-7; a possible D gene is TRBD1 (5 bases). The germline V gene has CDR1 SGHTA and CDR2 FQGNSA. The CDR3 has 14 residues. The V and J ends lost 2 bases and 3 bases respectively, with 11 bases between them.

This clone was detected only a few times. Other DNA sequences in this sample translate to the same CDR3. The rearrangement joins TRBV27 to TRBJ2-2; D gene uncertain. Germline V gene sequence: CDR1 MNHEY, CDR2 SMNVEV (reference sequence). The CDR3 runs 13 residues. The ends were cut back, 1 base at V and 4 bases at J, with 4 bases in the middle. The CDR3: CASSLWGTGELFF. Written as DNA, the CDR3 is TGTGCCAGCAGTTTATGGGGCACCGGGGAGCTGTTTTTT.

Of note for this clone: This CDR3 is also generated by other DNA sequences in the sample. In DNA form, the CDR3 reads TGTGCCAGCAGTCAAAGGACGACAGTAAATATGAAGACCCAGTACTTC. Protein sequence: CASSQRTTVNMKTQYF. This chain links TRBV5-4 with TRBJ2-5, with D possibly matching TRBD1 (5 bases). Germline V CDR1 and CDR2: SGHNT, YYREEE (reference sequence). This CDR3 has 16 amino acids. V was pared by 5 bases and J by 6 bases, with 23 bases between.

This clone was recorded a few times. This chain uses TRBV2 with TRBJ1-5; possible D gene TRBD1, 5 bases. The CDR3 runs 16 residues. The germline V gene has CDR1 SNHLY and CDR2 FYNNEI. Trimming stripped 5 bases from V and 5 bases from J, with 19 bases between. CDR3 DNA: TGTGCCAGCAGTCGGGAGCGACCCGGGGGGGATCAGCCCCAGCATTTT. Translation gives CASSRERPGGDQPQHF.

This rearrangement joins TRBV14 to TRBJ1-2; 9 nucleotides match TRBD1. Trimming took 4 bases from V and 9 from J; bases not matched to a gene: 12. The germline CDR1 and CDR2 sequences are SGHDN and FVKESK. The CDR3 contains 15 residues. The CDR3 sequence is CASSLPGQGKYSYTF. In DNA form, the CDR3 reads TGTGCCAGCAGCCTTCCGGGACAGGGAAAATATAGCTACACCTTC.